The sequence of this T cell receptor beta chain was determined in a study of cytomegalovirus exposure and HLA in healthy donors. Regarding the study as a whole: Among TCR beta chains, those listed as cytomegalovirus-associated numbered over 150.

In germline, CDR1 is SEHNR, CDR2 FQNEAQ (reference sequence). The trim removed 5 bases at V and 5 bases at J, leaving 10 bases unmatched. This CDR3 is 15 amino acids long. Only in-frame clones appear in the TCRdb table, and some are missing; sequencing was by immunoSEQ multiplex PCR. Seen here are about 360,000 clones, roughly 88% observed once, and the top ten hold roughly 0.82%. In this sample, this clone turned up a few times. The antigen remains undetermined. V and J are TRBV7-9 and TRBJ1-1; 8 positions agree with TRBD1. The sample consisted of PBMCs. The TCR sequence derives from a woman aged 18-29 years in good health and CMV-seronegative. Here the CDR3 reads CASSAGGTGGTEAFF. The CDR3 DNA reads as TGTGCCAGCAGCGCGGGGGGGACAGGCGGTACTGAAGCTTTCTTT.